This T cell receptor beta chain was identified during a study of T cells in Graves' hyperthyroidism and ophthalmopathy. Patients were excluded for uncontrolled infection, other autoimmune disease, pregnancy or lactation. The source material, RNA transcripts, was used to amplify TCR beta CDR3 regions. First-round RT-PCR targeting the TCR CDR3 was performed with the HTBI primer set. TCRdb independently ran MiXCR on the multiplex PCR reads; one entry per CDR3 protein. The sample holds approximately 300,000 distinct CDR3 sequences, roughly a fifth seen once. The CDR3 spans 12 residues. Germline CDR1 and CDR2: MDHEN and SYDVKM. V dropped 2 bases and J dropped 9 bases, with 8 bases sitting between them.

The chain uses TRBV28 and TRBJ2-1; D gene unclear. Sequencing input: blood. The source is a middle-aged man with Graves' ophthalmopathy. CDR3 in DNA: TGTGCCAGCAGTTTACGTCGTAGTGAGCAGTTCTTC. Translating it yields CASSLRRSEQFF. Together with reference TRBV28 and TRBJ2-1, the CDR3 gives the full variable domain: DVKVTQSSRYLVKRTGEKVFLECVQDMDHENMFWYRQDPGLGLRLIYFSYDVKMKEKGDIPEGYSVSREKKERFSLILESASTNQTSMYLCASSLRRSEQFFGPGTRLTVL.